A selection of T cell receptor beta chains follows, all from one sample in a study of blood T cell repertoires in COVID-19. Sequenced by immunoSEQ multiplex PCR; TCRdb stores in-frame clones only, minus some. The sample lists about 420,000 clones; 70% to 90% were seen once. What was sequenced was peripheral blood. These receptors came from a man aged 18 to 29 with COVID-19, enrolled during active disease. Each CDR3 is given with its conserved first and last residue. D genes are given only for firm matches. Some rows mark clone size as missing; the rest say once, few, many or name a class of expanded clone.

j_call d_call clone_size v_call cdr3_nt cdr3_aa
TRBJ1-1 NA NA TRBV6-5 TGTGCCAGCAGACAACACCGAAACACTGAAGCTTTCTTT CASRQHRNTEAFF
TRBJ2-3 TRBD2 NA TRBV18 TGTGCCAGCTCACCGGGGACTAGCGGGAGAATAGATACGCAGTATTTT CASSPGTSGRIDTQYF
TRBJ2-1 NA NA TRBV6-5 TGTGCCAGCAGCCAGACAGTCAATGAGCAGTTCTTC CASSQTVNEQFF
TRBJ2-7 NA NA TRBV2 TGTGCCAGCAACGAATTCCGGGACTACGAGCAGTACTTC CASNEFRDYEQYF
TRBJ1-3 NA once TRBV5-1 TGCGCCAGCAGGGCGGGTAGCTCTGGAAACACCATATATTTT CASRAGSSGNTIYF
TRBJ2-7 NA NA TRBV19 TGTGCCAGTACCATAAAACCGGACAGCGTCTACGAGCAGTACTTC CASTIKPDSVYEQYF
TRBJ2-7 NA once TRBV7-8 TGTGCCAGCAGCTTAGCGCAAGTGAGCTCCTACGAGCAGTACTTC CASSLAQVSSYEQYF
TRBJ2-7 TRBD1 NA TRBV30 TGTGCCTGGAGCGCCCAGGGGGTCGAGCAGTACTTC CAWSAQGVEQYF
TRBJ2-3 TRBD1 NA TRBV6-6 TGTGCCAGCAGCCTAGACAGGGGTAGCACAGATACGCAGTATTTT CASSLDRGSTDTQYF
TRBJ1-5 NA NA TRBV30 TGTGCCTGGAGTGTCGGGTCCGGGAGGCAGCCCCAGCATTTT CAWSVGSGRQPQHF
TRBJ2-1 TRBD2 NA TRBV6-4 TGTGCCAGCAGACCTATGAGCGGGGGGACGAACAATGAGCAGTTCTTC CASRPMSGGTNNEQFF
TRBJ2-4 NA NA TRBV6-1 TGTGCCAGCAGTGAAGGAGGGCGCGGAGCCAAAAACATTCAGTACTTC CASSEGGRGAKNIQYF
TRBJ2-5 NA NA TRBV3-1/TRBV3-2 TGTGCCAGCAGCCCTGAAATTTACAGGCAAGAGACCCAGTACTTC CASSPEIYRQETQYF
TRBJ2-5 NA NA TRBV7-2 TGTGCCAGCAGCTTAGACGGGTTCCAAGAGACCCAGTACTTC CASSLDGFQETQYF
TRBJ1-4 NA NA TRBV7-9 TGTGCCAGCAGCTTACTACAGGGTCTACTGTTTTTT CASSLLQGLLFF
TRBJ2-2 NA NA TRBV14 TGTGCCAGCAGCCAAGGGTCCAGGTTACACACCGGGGAGCTGTTTTTT CASSQGSRLHTGELFF
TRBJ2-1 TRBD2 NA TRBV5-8 TGTGCCAGCAGCTTGTCTACTCTAGCGGGGGTCTACAATGAGCAGTTCTTC CASSLSTLAGVYNEQFF
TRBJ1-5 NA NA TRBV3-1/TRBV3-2 TGTGCCAGCAGCCGCGGCAGCAATCAGCCCCAGCATTTT CASSRGSNQPQHF
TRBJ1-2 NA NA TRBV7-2 TGTGCCAGCAGCTCGCAGGGGTATGGCTACACCTTC CASSSQGYGYTF
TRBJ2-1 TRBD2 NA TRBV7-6 TGTGCCAGCAGCTTAGTAGTGGCGGGAGTGGGTGAGGAGCAGTTCTTC CASSLVVAGVGEEQFF
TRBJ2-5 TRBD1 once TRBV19 TGTGCCAGTAGTAACACAGGGGGCGCAGAGACCCAGTACTTC CASSNTGGAETQYF
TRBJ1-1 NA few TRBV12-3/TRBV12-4 TGTGCCAGCAGTTTCGGGAACACTGAAGCTTTCTTT CASSFGNTEAFF
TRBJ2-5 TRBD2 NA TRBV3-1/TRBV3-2 TGTGCCAGCAGCCAAGGGACTAGCGGGATAGGGACCCAGTACTTC CASSQGTSGIGTQYF
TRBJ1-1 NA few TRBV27 TGTGCCAGCCAGTCGGGTACTGAAGCTTTCTTT CASQSGTEAFF
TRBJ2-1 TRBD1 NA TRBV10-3 TGTGCCATCAGTGAGCTCGGGACAGCTAATGAGCAGTTCTTC CAISELGTANEQFF
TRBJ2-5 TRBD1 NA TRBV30 TGTGCCTGGAGGTGGACAGGGGTGGTTGGGGAGACCCAGTACTTC CAWRWTGVVGETQYF